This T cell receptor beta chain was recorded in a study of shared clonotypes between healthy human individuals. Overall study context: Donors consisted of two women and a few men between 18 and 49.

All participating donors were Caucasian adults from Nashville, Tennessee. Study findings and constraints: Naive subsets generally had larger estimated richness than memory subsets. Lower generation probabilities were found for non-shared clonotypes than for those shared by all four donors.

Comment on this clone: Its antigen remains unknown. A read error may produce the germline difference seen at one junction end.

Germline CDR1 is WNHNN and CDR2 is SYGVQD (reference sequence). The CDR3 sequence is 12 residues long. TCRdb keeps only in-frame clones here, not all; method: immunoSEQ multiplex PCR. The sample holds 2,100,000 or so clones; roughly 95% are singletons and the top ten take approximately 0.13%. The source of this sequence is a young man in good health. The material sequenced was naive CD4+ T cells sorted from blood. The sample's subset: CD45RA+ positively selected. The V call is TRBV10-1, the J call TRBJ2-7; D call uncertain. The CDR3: CASSETDTAGHF. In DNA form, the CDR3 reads TGCGCCAGCAGTGAGACCGACACCGCCGGGCACTTC.